This T cell receptor beta chain was recovered during a study of cytomegalovirus exposure and HLA in healthy donors. About the research overall: Early released data comprised approximately 85 million unique TCRs from HLA-typed donors.

Study results and caveats: Reported findings show TCR beta sequences accurately forecast HLA-A and HLA-B alleles in most subjects. A likely sequencing artifact accounted for one observed cluster of highly shared sequence variants.

Use of 60 Vbeta and 13 Jbeta primers characterized the PCR. The assay was immunoSEQ multiplex PCR, and TCRdb's table has in-frame clones only and misses some. The sample carries about 190,000 clones, 80% to 85% recorded once. Trimming stripped 7 bases from V and 7 bases from J, with 8 bases between. The CDR3 consists of 11 residues. Germline lookup yields CDR1 SNHLY and CDR2 FYNNEI. As for this clone: Its antigen is unidentified.

The rearrangement joins TRBV2 to TRBJ2-1, with D possibly matching TRBD2 (5 bases). The TCR originated in a man aged 35 to 55 in good health and CMV-seropositive. Sequences were obtained from PBMCs. CDR3 coding DNA: TGTGCCAGCACCGGGATTAATGAGCAGTTCTTC. Residues: CASTGINEQFF.